These 20 T cell receptor beta chains share one sample of origin, sequenced in a study of shared clonotypes between healthy human individuals. Only in-frame clones appear in the TCRdb table, and some are missing; sequencing was by immunoSEQ multiplex PCR. The sample carries about 2 million clones, 85% to 95% recorded once. The sequenced material came from naive CD4+ T cells sorted from blood. Noted subset: CD45RA+ positively selected. The receptors were sampled from a man aged 18 to 30 in good health.

The CDR3 region is CASSLGPPYNEQFF. The CDR3 nucleotides read TGTGCCAGCAGCTTAGGCCCCCCCTACAATGAGCAGTTCTTC. This rearrangement joins TRBV7-9 to TRBJ2-1; D gene uncertain. CDR1 and CDR2 from the germline V gene are SEHNR and FQNEAQ (reference sequence). The V gene lost 1 base and the J gene lost 2 bases, with 6 bases spanning the gap. This CDR3 region has 14 residues.

The rearrangement joins TRBV4-1 to TRBJ1-4; D is ambiguous. Trimming took 1 base from V and 2 from J, leaving 8 bases between them. The CDR3 spans 15 residues. Looked up from germline, CDR1 is MGHRA and CDR2 is YSYEKL. CDR3 sequence (DNA): TGCGCCAGCAGCCAAGCGGGGTGGACTAATGAAAAACTGTTTTTT. Its translation is CASSQAGWTNEKLFF.

The genes are TRBV6-6 and TRBJ2-3; 9 nucleotides line up with TRBD1. The J segment lost 0 bases and the V segment lost 7 bases, leaving 8 bases of the junction unmatched. CDR3 size: 16 residues. CDR1 is MNHNY and CDR2 is SVGAGI in the germline V gene (reference sequence). CDR3 amino acids: CASTDRGDSSTDTQYF. The CDR3 DNA sequence: TGTGCCAGCACCGACAGGGGGGATTCTAGCACAGATACGCAGTATTTT.

V gene TRBV7-8 combines with J gene TRBJ1-2; D uncertain. Germline V lookup: CDR1 SGHVS, CDR2 FQNEAQ. V was pared by 5 bases and J by 4 bases, with 11 bases between. The CDR3 totals 13 residues. The DNA for the CDR3 is TGTGCCAGCAGCCCAGTTCTGAGCTATGGCTACACCTTC. Its protein is CASSPVLSYGYTF.

The chain uses TRBV9 and TRBJ2-7, with TRBD1 as a possible D gene (6 bases). The V end was cut by 3 bases, the J end by 6 bases, with 13 bases between. Germline V gives CDR1 SGDLS, CDR2 YYNGEE. The CDR3 extends over 13 amino acids. The CDR3 sequence: CASSAQGYAEQYF. As DNA, the CDR3 is TGTGCCAGCAGCGCACAGGGATACGCCGAGCAGTACTTC.

This sequence joins TRBV4-3 and TRBJ2-7, with 8 bases aligning to TRBD2. Germline CDR1 LGHNA, CDR2 YSLEER. With 6 bases clipped from V and 4 bases from J, the junction kept 8 bases outside the gene matches. This CDR3 has 14 amino acids. The CDR3 sequence is CASSQMSGSYEQYF. The CDR3 nucleotides are TGCGCCAGCAGTCAGATGAGCGGGAGTTACGAGCAGTACTTC.

In regard to this clone: The same CDR3 arises from other DNA sequences in this sample as well. This sequence joins TRBV2 and TRBJ2-2; D unclear. CDR3 length: 13 amino acids. Looked up from germline, CDR1 is SNHLY and CDR2 is FYNNEI. Between the trimmed V and J ends, which lost 2 bases and 5 bases, there was a span of 6 bases. In DNA, the CDR3 is TGTGCCAGCAGTGAAATGGGTACCGGGGAGCTGTTTTTT. It is translated as CASSEMGTGELFF.

The V gene is TRBV7-9, the J gene TRBJ2-5; no definite D call. From germline, CDR1 is SEHNR and CDR2 FQNEAQ (reference sequence). CDR3 length: 13 residues. Trimming left V 5 bases short and J 8 bases short, with 15 bases between. The CDR3 DNA reads TGTGCCAGCAGCCCCGGGTGGTTTTCCACCCAGTACTTC. It codes for CASSPGWFSTQYF.

The gene calls are TRBV9 and TRBJ1-2; no clear D. Germline values: CDR1 SGDLS, CDR2 YYNGEE. V was cut by 0 bases and J by 0 bases, with 9 bases left in between. The CDR3 covers 15 residues. CDR3 in DNA: TGTGCCAGCAGCGTAGAACAGTTAGCTAACTATGGCTACACCTTC. Translation gives CASSVEQLANYGYTF.

The chain links TRBV5-5 to TRBJ1-2, with D uncertain. V lost 4 bases and J lost 3, with 13 bases in between. Germline CDR1 and CDR2: SGHKS and YYEKEE (reference sequence). This CDR3 spans 14 amino acids. The CDR3 nucleotides are TGTGCCAGCAGCCCGGACCCGGCGGACTATGGCTACACCTTC. It specifies CASSPDPADYGYTF. Full variable domain (outside the CDR3, taken from reference TRBV5-5 and TRBJ1-2): DAGVTQSPTHLIKTRGQQVTLRCSPISGHKSVSWYQQVLGQGPQFIFQYYEKEERGRGNFPDRFSARQFPNYSSELNVNALLLGDSALYLCASSPDPADYGYTFGSGTRLTVV.

Comments on this clone: The identical CDR3 is also encoded by other nucleotide sequences in the sample. The V call is TRBV11-2, the J call TRBJ2-3; TRBD1 aligns across 10 bases. Unmatched junction bases numbered 0, after V lost 1 base and J lost 2 bases. The CDR3 loop spans 15 amino acids. CDR1 SGHAT and CDR2 FQNNGV come from the germline V gene. DNA for the CDR3: TGTGCCAGCAGCTTAGGACAGGGGGCCACAGATACGCAGTATTTT. This codes for CASSLGQGATDTQYF.

This clone appeared a single time. The chain joins TRBV4-2 to TRBJ1-4; D call uncertain. Trimming removed 1 base at V and 8 bases at J, with 11 bases between. CDR1 is LGHNA and CDR2 is YNFKEQ in the germline V gene. The CDR3 loop spans 14 amino acids. The CDR3 sequence: CASSQGSIGEKLFF. For the CDR3, the DNA is TGTGCCAGCAGCCAAGGATCGATCGGAGAAAAACTGTTTTTT.

V usage is TRBV25-1 and J usage is TRBJ2-1; 8 positions match TRBD2. The CDR3 runs 15 residues. V trimming: 4 bases; J trimming: 3 bases; junction bases outside the gene matches: 5. The germline gives CDR1 MGHDK, CDR2 SYGVNS. CDR3 sequence: CASSVARGGYNEQFF. DNA for the CDR3: TGTGCCAGCAGTGTGGCCCGGGGGGGCTACAATGAGCAGTTCTTC.

With respect to this clone: Other DNA sequences in this sample translate to the same CDR3. The chain uses TRBV18 and TRBJ2-1, with unresolved D. This CDR3 contains 13 residues. Germline V gives CDR1 KGHSH, CDR2 LQKENI. V lost 1 base and J 4 bases, leaving 5 bases between the germline ends. CDR3 nucleotide sequence: TGTGCCAGCTCACCACTGGGGTACAATGAGCAGTTCTTC. Its protein product is CASSPLGYNEQFF.

The V call is TRBV11-2, the J call TRBJ2-7; 9 bases line up with TRBD2. CDR1 and CDR2 from the germline V gene are SGHAT and FQNNGV. The CDR3 spans 15 residues. The V and J ends lost 3 bases and 0 bases, in that order; junction bases with no gene match: 3. The CDR3 DNA follows: TGTGCCAGCAGCTTTGAGCGGGGGGTCTCCTACGAGCAGTACTTC. It encodes CASSFERGVSYEQYF.

CDR3 nucleotide sequence: TGTGCCAGTAGTCCTGGGACTAGCGGGAGGGGTAGCTCCTACAATGAGCAGTTCTTC. It is translated as CASSPGTSGRGSSYNEQFF. The V call is TRBV19, the J call TRBJ2-1; 16 bases line up with TRBD2. V lost 5 bases, J lost 0 bases, and 7 bases stayed unmatched. CDR3 length: 19 residues. Germline assignment: CDR1 LNHDA and CDR2 SQIVND (reference sequence).

As regards this clone: Within the sample, other DNA sequences also encode this same CDR3. This chain connects TRBV11-2 to TRBJ2-7, with D unclear. Trimming left V 1 base short and J 2 bases short, with 6 bases between. CDR1 and CDR2 (germline): SGHAT, FQNNGV. CDR3 length equals 13 residues. CDR3 coding DNA: TGTGCCAGCAGCTTAGGTCTAGCCTACGAGCAGTACTTC. Translated, it gives CASSLGLAYEQYF. The full variable domain, in which reference TRBV11-2 and TRBJ2-7 provide the parts outside the CDR3, is EAGVAQSPRYKIIEKRQSVAFWCNPISGHATLYWYQQILGQGPKLLIQFQNNGVVDDSQLPKDRFSAERLKGVDSTLKIQPAKLEDSAVYLCASSLGLAYEQYFGPGTRLTVT.

This chain joins TRBV4-1 and TRBJ1-5; TRBD1 agrees at 10 bases. Germline CDR1 is MGHRA and CDR2 is YSYEKL. The CDR3 contains 17 residues. With V trimmed by 4 bases and J by 2 bases, 8 bases remained unmatched. The CDR3 sequence is CASSREGQGQGNQPQHF. The CDR3 bases are TGCGCCAGCAGCCGGGAGGGACAGGGGCAAGGCAATCAGCCCCAGCATTTT.

This chain joins TRBV10-3 and TRBJ2-7, with 9 bases lining up with TRBD1. This CDR3 comprises 13 residues. The V gene's germline CDR1 is ENHRY and CDR2 SYGVKD. V lost 10 bases, J lost 3 bases, and 7 bases stayed unmatched. CDR3 sequence (DNA): TGTGCCAGTAGACAGGGGGAGTTCTACGAGCAGTACTTC. Amino acids: CASRQGEFYEQYF.

V is TRBV10-3 and J is TRBJ2-1; 10 bases match TRBD2. This CDR3 is 15 amino acids long. J gave up 5 bases and V 3 bases, and 4 bases lay outside the gene matches. In germline, CDR1 is ENHRY, CDR2 SYGVKD. CDR3 nucleotide sequence: TGTGCCATCAGTGAAGGACTAGCGGTAGACAATGAGCAGTTCTTC. Its translation is CAISEGLAVDNEQFF.